The 23 T cell receptor beta chains reported below all come from one sample, sequenced in a study of identical twins. MiXCR, run by TCRdb on the 5' RACE reads, gives a single entry per CDR3 protein. The sample includes under 300,000 distinct CDR3 sequences, 12% seen only once; the top ten take roughly 3.7%. This same sample was also taken into another study, of yellow fever vaccine responses in identical twins.

Sequenced: memory (CD45RO+) T cells sorted from blood. These receptors were obtained from a woman between 18 and 30 years old in good health.

This clonotype was picked up a small number of times. J is TRBJ2-7 and V is TRBV5-1, with a possible D match to TRBD1 (6 bases). V lost 4 bases and J 2 bases, leaving 13 bases between the germline ends. Germline CDR1 reads SGHRS; CDR2 reads YFSETQ. The CDR3 spans 14 residues. Written as DNA, the CDR3 is TGCGCCAGCAGCCCCCTGACAGGTGCCTACGAGCAGTACTTC. Its translation: CASSPLTGAYEQYF.

This clonotype was found many times. This chain connects TRBV12-3 or TRBV12-4 to TRBJ1-1, with D tentatively TRBD1 (5 bases). This CDR3 is built from 14 residues. V was cut by 4 bases and J by 1 base, with 10 bases left in between. CDR3 nucleotides: TGTGCCAGCAGTTCGTTAACAGGGAACACTGAAGCTTTCTTT. Translating gives CASSSLTGNTEAFF.

The rearrangement joins TRBV3-1 to TRBJ1-2, with D possibly matching TRBD1 (5 bases). With 4 bases removed from V and 7 bases from J, the gap between germline ends came to 16 bases. The CDR3 totals 14 residues. Germline V lookup: CDR1 LGHDT, CDR2 YNNKEL (reference sequence). CDR3 sequence: CASSPTLTGGGYTF. The CDR3 DNA is TGTGCCAGCAGCCCCACCCTCACAGGTGGTGGCTACACCTTC.

At least ten counts were recorded for this clonotype. This rearrangement joins TRBV15 to TRBJ2-3, with D possibly being TRBD2 (6 bases). This CDR3 spans 15 amino acids. With 0 bases removed from V and 6 bases from J, the gap between germline ends came to 13 bases. The germline gives CDR1 LNHNV, CDR2 YYDKDF (reference sequence). CDR3 nucleotide sequence: TGTGCCACCAGCAGAGAAGGTATAGCGGTGGATACGCAGTATTTT. Amino acids: CATSREGIAVDTQYF. The complete variable domain, with remaining parts taken from reference TRBV15 and TRBJ2-3, reads DAMVIQNPRYQVTQFGKPVTLSCSQTLNHNVMYWYQQKSSQAPKLLFHYYDKDFNNEADTPDNFQSRRPNTSFCFLDIRSPGLGDTAMYLCATSREGIAVDTQYFGPGTRLTVL.

This clonotype was found a few times. This chain connects TRBV11-2 to TRBJ2-5; TRBD2 agrees at 9 bases. V was pared by 4 bases and J by 1 base, with 7 bases of the junction left unmatched. This CDR3 is built from 16 residues. The germline V gene has CDR1 SGHAT and CDR2 FQNNGV. The CDR3 DNA reads TGTGCCAGCAGCTCCCCGGGACTAGCAGTCCAAGAGACCCAGTACTTC. Translating it yields CASSSPGLAVQETQYF.

This sequence joins TRBV27 and TRBJ2-7; 7 nucleotides match TRBD2. V gave up 2 bases and J gave up 4 bases; unmatched junction bases: 5. Germline CDR1 is MNHEY and CDR2 is SMNVEV (reference sequence). The CDR3 sequence is 14 residues long. CDR3 in DNA: TGTGCCAGCAGTTTAAGTCGGGGGGTGTACGAGCAGTACTTC. This encodes CASSLSRGVYEQYF.

This chain uses TRBV6-5 with TRBJ2-3, with a tentative D call TRBD2 (5 bases). The germline CDR1 and CDR2 sequences are MNHEY and SVGAGI. This CDR3 has 16 amino acids. Trimming left V 0 bases short and J 6 bases short, with 16 bases between. This chain's CDR3 is CASSYSVLAGIDTQYF. CDR3 nucleotides: TGTGCCAGCAGTTACTCGGTCCTAGCCGGCATCGATACGCAGTATTTT.

This clonotype has just a few counts. This sequence joins TRBV7-2 and TRBJ2-2; 9 nucleotides agree with TRBD2. The ends lost 1 base at V and 4 bases at J; junction bases unmatched: 7. This CDR3 has 17 amino acids. Germline lookup yields CDR1 SGHTA and CDR2 FQGNSA. The CDR3 DNA reads TGTGCCAGCAGCTTAGGCAGCGGGAGGCGTGGCACCGGGGAGCTGTTTTTT. Translating it yields CASSLGSGRRGTGELFF.

CDR3 sequence: CASSPASLSSNEQFF. The DNA for the CDR3 is TGTGCCAGCAGCCCCGCCAGCCTGTCCAGCAATGAGCAGTTCTTC. The V call is TRBV12-3 or TRBV12-4, the J call TRBJ2-1; the D is unclear. The length of the CDR3 is 15 residues. The V gene lost 6 bases and the J gene lost 6 bases, with 18 bases spanning the gap.

This clonotype was recorded many times. The CDR3 is CSARDFRGPSYNEQFF. CDR3 coding DNA: TGCAGTGCTAGAGATTTTAGGGGTCCATCCTACAATGAGCAGTTCTTC. V usage is TRBV20-1 and J usage is TRBJ2-1; maybe TRBD1 (5 bases). V was cut by 0 bases and J by 1 base, with 13 bases left in between. Germline V gives CDR1 DFQATT, CDR2 SNEGSKA (reference sequence). The CDR3 length is 16 residues.

This clonotype was detected many times. V gene TRBV4-3 combines with J gene TRBJ2-1; D uncertain. This CDR3 region has 13 residues. Germline V gives CDR1 LGHNA, CDR2 YSLEER. Deletions cut 0 bases from V and 7 bases from J, with 7 bases between. CDR3 DNA: TGCGCCAGCAGCCAAGAAACTTGGAATGAGCAGTTCTTC. As protein: CASSQETWNEQFF.

A few counts support this clonotype. The chain links TRBV7-2 to TRBJ2-7, with 7 bases fitting TRBD2. This CDR3 spans 16 amino acids. Trimming took 5 bases from V and 1 from J; bases not matched to a gene: 11. Per germline, CDR1 SGHTA and CDR2 FQGNSA. The CDR3 DNA follows: TGTGCCAGCAGCGTTAGGGGCCCAGCGGGGTCCTACGAGCAGTACTTC. The encoded protein is CASSVRGPAGSYEQYF.

This clonotype was counted many times. This sequence joins TRBV6-2 or TRBV6-3 and TRBJ2-7; 7 bases map to TRBD2. The J segment lost 3 bases and the V segment lost 6 bases, leaving 11 bases of the junction unmatched. The germline V gene has CDR1 MNHEY and CDR2 SVGEGT. The CDR3 sequence is 15 residues long. Here the CDR3 reads CASRPLRLANYEQYF. CDR3 DNA: TGTGCCAGCAGACCCCTGAGACTAGCAAACTACGAGCAGTACTTC.

CDR3 protein: CSGRDSARNIQYF. As DNA, the CDR3 is TGCAGCGGCCGGGACTCGGCAAGGAACATTCAGTACTTC. V and J are TRBV29-1 and TRBJ2-4; D perhaps matches TRBD2 (6 bases). V was cut by 7 bases and J by 7 bases, with 17 bases left in between. Per the germline V gene, CDR1 is SQVTM and CDR2 is ANQGSEA. The CDR3 is made up of 13 amino acids.

V usage is TRBV28 and J usage is TRBJ1-2; possibly TRBD1 for D (5 bases). Germline CDR1 is MDHEN and CDR2 is SYDVKM. Trimming removed 6 bases from V and 7 bases from J, with 9 bases in between. The CDR3 is 11 amino acids. The CDR3 region is CASRPGSGYTF. CDR3 DNA sequence: TGTGCCAGCAGGCCAGGGAGTGGCTACACCTTC.

This clonotype occurred a few times. The chain couples TRBV5-1 to TRBJ2-7, with 10 nucleotides matching TRBD2. Looked up from germline, CDR1 is SGHRS and CDR2 is YFSETQ. The CDR3 covers 16 residues. The junction had 8 bases not matched to a gene; V was cut back by 5 bases and J by 0 bases. DNA for the CDR3: TGCGCCAGCAGGAATAGCGGGGGGTCCAGCTCCTACGAGCAGTACTTC. Translation gives CASRNSGGSSSYEQYF.

A few counts support this clonotype. V usage is TRBV5-1 and J usage is TRBJ2-1, with a possible D match to TRBD1 (6 bases). This CDR3 contains 16 residues. Germline CDR1 reads SGHRS; CDR2 reads YFSETQ. Trimming cost V 0 bases and J 0 bases, with 10 bases left between them. The CDR3 loop is CASSLVLRGSYNEQFF. The CDR3 DNA is TGCGCCAGCAGCTTGGTCCTCAGGGGCTCCTACAATGAGCAGTTCTTC.

This clonotype was found a few times. This sequence joins TRBV20-1 and TRBJ2-7; the match to TRBD2 covers 14 bases. V trimming: 6 bases; J trimming: 4 bases; junction bases outside the gene matches: 8. CDR1 and CDR2 (germline): DFQATT, SNEGSKA (reference sequence). This CDR3 comprises 15 residues. CDR3 protein: CSANSGTSGSYEQYF. The CDR3 coding sequence is TGCAGTGCGAACTCCGGGACTAGCGGGAGTTACGAGCAGTACTTC.

This clonotype has at least ten counts. The V gene is TRBV24-1, the J gene TRBJ1-5; D might be TRBD1 (5 bases). Germline V gene data show CDR1 as KGHDR and CDR2 as SFDVKD. CDR3 length equals 15 residues. V was pared by 4 bases and J by 3 bases, with 12 bases between. Here the CDR3 reads CATSEKGVNNQPQHF. CDR3 in DNA: TGTGCCACCAGTGAGAAAGGGGTGAACAATCAGCCCCAGCATTTT.

The sample holds a few counts of this clonotype. The rearrangement uses TRBV20-1 and TRBJ2-2, with 7 bases aligning to TRBD2. Per the germline V gene, CDR1 is DFQATT and CDR2 is SNEGSKA (reference sequence). V gave up 1 base and J gave up 3 bases; unmatched junction bases: 8. This CDR3 contains 16 residues. CDR3 bases: TGCAGTGCTAGAGTTTTACGGGCGGGGGACACCGGGGAGCTGTTTTTT. Protein: CSARVLRAGDTGELFF.

This clonotype has only one observation. The chain recombines TRBV6-1 with TRBJ2-3; D possibly corresponds to TRBD2 (6 bases). This CDR3 comprises 17 residues. CDR1 is MNHNS and CDR2 is SASEGT in the germline V gene. The ends were cut back, 3 bases at V and 6 bases at J, with 22 bases in the middle. The CDR3 nucleotides are TGTGCCAGCAGTGATGGTTGGCCAGGCACCGCGGGGGATACGCAGTATTTT. Protein: CASSDGWPGTAGDTQYF.

The sample holds a few counts of this clonotype. The rearrangement joins TRBV12-3 or TRBV12-4 to TRBJ2-2; 8 nucleotides match TRBD1. J lost 7 bases, V lost 6 bases, and 13 bases had no gene match. The CDR3 has 16 residues. The CDR3 nucleotides are TGTGCCAGCAGCCAGCCCTCCGGGACAGGTCTCGGGGAGCTGTTTTTT. Its translation: CASSQPSGTGLGELFF.

At least ten counts were recorded for this clonotype. The chain combines TRBV5-1 with TRBJ2-1; perhaps TRBD1 as D (6 bases). Trimming removed 6 bases at V and 2 bases at J, with 21 bases between. The V gene's germline CDR1 is SGHRS and CDR2 YFSETQ. This CDR3 spans 17 amino acids. The chain's CDR3 is CASILGTRDGAYNEQFF. The CDR3 DNA sequence: TGCGCCAGCATTCTCGGGACACGCGACGGCGCCTACAATGAGCAGTTCTTC.